The clone carrying this T cell receptor (beta chain) was seen many times. Its antigen is still unknown. V lost 5 bases, J lost 0 bases, and 11 bases lay in between. Germline V gene data show CDR1 as SGHVS and CDR2 as FNYEAQ. This CDR3 is 14 amino acids long. The TCR alpha and TCR beta cDNA libraries, bearing sample barcodes and UMIs, were generated by 5'RACE using constant-segment primers. TCRdb redid the calling of the 5' RACE reads with MiXCR, one entry per CDR3 protein. The top ten clones hold around 21% of a sample with just over 350,000 distinct CDR3 sequences, around 15% of them seen once. These data belong to a study of T-cell memory formation after mild COVID-19. Notes on the study in general: Contracting clones from day 15 to 85 had balanced CD4/CD8; later expanders favoured CD4+. The authors left the SARS-CoV-2 specificity of second-wave clones peaking on day 37 unconfirmed. Shrinking CD4+ clones were chiefly CM and EM; CD8+ ones were chiefly EMRA.

The clonotype was recovered from a man between 18 and 35 years old who had mild COVID-19 (a few samples of this study predate the infection). Cell type and time point are not known. This chain connects TRBV7-6 to TRBJ2-7; D may correspond to TRBD1 or TRBD2 (5 bases each). Input material: PBMCs or a T cell subset sorted from them (not recorded which). DNA for the CDR3: TGTGCCAGCAGCCCGGGACCGAGCTCCTACGAGCAGTACGTC. Translating gives CASSPGPSSYEQYV.